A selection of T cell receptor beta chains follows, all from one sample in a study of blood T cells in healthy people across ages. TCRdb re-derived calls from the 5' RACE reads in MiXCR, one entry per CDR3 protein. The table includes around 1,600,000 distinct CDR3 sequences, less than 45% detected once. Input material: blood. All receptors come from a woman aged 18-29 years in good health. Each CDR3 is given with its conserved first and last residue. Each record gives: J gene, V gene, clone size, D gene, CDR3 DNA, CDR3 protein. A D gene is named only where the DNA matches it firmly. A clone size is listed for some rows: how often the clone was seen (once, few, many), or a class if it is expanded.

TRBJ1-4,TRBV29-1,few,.,TGCAGCGTTGTAACCGGGATTCATAATGAAAAACTGTTTTTT,CSVVTGIHNEKLFF
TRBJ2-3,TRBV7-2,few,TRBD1,TGTGCCAGCAGCTTAGAGGGACAGACGTGGGGCACGCAGTATTTT,CASSLEGQTWGTQYF
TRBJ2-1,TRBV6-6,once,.,TGTGCCAGCACCAAAGATCTCCCTGAGCAGTTCTTC,CASTKDLPEQFF
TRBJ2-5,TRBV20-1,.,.,TGCAGTGCTAGAAGTGGGCGGGATAGGGGAGAGACCCAGTACTTC,CSARSGRDRGETQYF
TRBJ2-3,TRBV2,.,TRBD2,TGTGCCAGCAGTGAGAATGCGGGGGGACTAGATACGCAGTATTTT,CASSENAGGLDTQYF
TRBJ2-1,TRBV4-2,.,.,TGTGCCAGCAGCCCAACGACGGGGGACAATGAGCAGTTCTTC,CASSPTTGDNEQFF
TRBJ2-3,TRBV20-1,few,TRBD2,TGCAGTGCTACTAGCGGGGGCACCACAGATACGCAGTATTTT,CSATSGGTTDTQYF
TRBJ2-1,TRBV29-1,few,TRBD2,TGCAGCGTTCTAGCGGGGGGGCCCTACAATGAGCAGTTCTTC,CSVLAGGPYNEQFF
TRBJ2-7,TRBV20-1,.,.,TGCAGTGCTAGAGCCCAGTATCAGCGATCCCTTTCCTACGAGCAGTACTTC,CSARAQYQRSLSYEQYF
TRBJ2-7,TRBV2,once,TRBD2,TGTGCCAGCACGGGACTAGCTCAGGGCGAGCAGTACTTC,CASTGLAQGEQYF
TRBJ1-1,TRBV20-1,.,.,TGCAGTGCTAGAGATCCGGGACTCAGGGGCCCTGAAGCTTTCTTT,CSARDPGLRGPEAFF
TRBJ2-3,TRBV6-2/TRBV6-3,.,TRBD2,TGTGCCAGCAGCCGCGGACTAGCGGGACTCATCGGAGATACGCAGTATTTT,CASSRGLAGLIGDTQYF
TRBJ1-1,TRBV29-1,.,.,TGCAGCGTGGGGGCCGGGAGGGGCGGCACTGAAGCTTTCTTT,CSVGAGRGGTEAFF
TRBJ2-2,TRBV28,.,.,TGTGCCAGCAATGACGGTGACGCGAACACCGGGGAGCTGTTTTTT,CASNDGDANTGELFF
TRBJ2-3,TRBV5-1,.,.,TGCGCCAGCAGCTTGGAGGCAACCTCGCAAGATACGCAGTATTTT,CASSLEATSQDTQYF
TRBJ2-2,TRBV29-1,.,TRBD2,TGCATCCCCCCGCCGGGGGGGCTAACGAACACCGGGGAGCTGTTTTTT,CIPPPGGLTNTGELFF
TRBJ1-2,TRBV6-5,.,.,TGTGCCAGCAGTCGGGCCCTAGGAGACTATGGCTACACCTTC,CASSRALGDYGYTF
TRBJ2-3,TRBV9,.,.,TGTGCCAGCAGCGTGGGGGGGCATGGCACAGATACGCAGTATTTT,CASSVGGHGTDTQYF
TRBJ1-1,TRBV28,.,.,TGTGCCAGCTTAACGGCGGGGTCGGGGAACACTGAAGCTTTCTTT,CASLTAGSGNTEAFF
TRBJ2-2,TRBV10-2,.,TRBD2,TGCGCCAGCAGTGTACTAGCGGGGGGGCCAAACACCGGGGAGCTGTTTTTT,CASSVLAGGPNTGELFF
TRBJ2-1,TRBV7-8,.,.,TGTGCCAGCAGCTTCACGGTAATCTCCTACAATGAGCAGTTCTTC,CASSFTVISYNEQFF
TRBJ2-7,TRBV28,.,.,TGTGCCGGCAGTAGAAGACAGGATAGCTCCTACGAGCAGTACTTC,CAGSRRQDSSYEQYF
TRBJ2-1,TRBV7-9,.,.,TGTGCCAGCAGCTTACGTACTGAGCGGTACAATGAGCAGTTCTTC,CASSLRTERYNEQFF
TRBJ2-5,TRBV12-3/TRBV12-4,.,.,TGTGCCAGCAGCCACACGAACCAAGAGACCCAGTACTTC,CASSHTNQETQYF
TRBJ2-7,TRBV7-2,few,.,TGTGCCAGCAGCTTAGACGCTGGGGATAGATACGAGCAGTACTTC,CASSLDAGDRYEQYF
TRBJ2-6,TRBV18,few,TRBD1,TGTGCCAGCTCTCGATACGACAGGGGCACTTCATCTGGGGCCAACGTCCTGACTTTC,CASSRYDRGTSSGANVLTF
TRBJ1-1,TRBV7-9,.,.,TGTGCCAGCAGCGACGGGCTCCAACAGAACACTGAAGCTTTCTTT,CASSDGLQQNTEAFF
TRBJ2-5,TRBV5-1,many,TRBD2,TGCGCCAGCAGAGTCGAGCGGGGTGTTAGTGAGCAGTACTTC,CASRVERGVSEQYF